This T cell receptor beta chain appears in the sequencing data of a study of blood T cells in healthy people across ages. Background on the study: With template switching, about one barcoded beta molecule was captured per two T cells.

Primers used in a second PCR of roughly 7 to 12 cycles were a sample-barcoded 5' primer and a J-beta primer mix. MiXCR, run by TCRdb on the 5' RACE reads, gives a single entry per CDR3 protein. The sample consists of some 930,000 distinct CDR3 sequences, 25% to 35% of them appearing once. V lost 0 bases to trimming and J lost 7 bases; unmatched junction nucleotides: 8. Germline values: CDR1 SGHDT, CDR2 YYEEEE. This CDR3 spans 16 amino acids. The same data also contributed to another study, on T cells of mothers and their children.

The specimen sequenced was blood. This chain links TRBV5-6 with TRBJ2-1; 9 positions agree with TRBD2. This TCR was recovered from a middle-aged woman in good health. The CDR3: CASSLDPGLARNEQFF. CDR3 coding DNA: TGTGCCAGCAGCTTGGATCCGGGACTAGCACGAAATGAGCAGTTCTTC.